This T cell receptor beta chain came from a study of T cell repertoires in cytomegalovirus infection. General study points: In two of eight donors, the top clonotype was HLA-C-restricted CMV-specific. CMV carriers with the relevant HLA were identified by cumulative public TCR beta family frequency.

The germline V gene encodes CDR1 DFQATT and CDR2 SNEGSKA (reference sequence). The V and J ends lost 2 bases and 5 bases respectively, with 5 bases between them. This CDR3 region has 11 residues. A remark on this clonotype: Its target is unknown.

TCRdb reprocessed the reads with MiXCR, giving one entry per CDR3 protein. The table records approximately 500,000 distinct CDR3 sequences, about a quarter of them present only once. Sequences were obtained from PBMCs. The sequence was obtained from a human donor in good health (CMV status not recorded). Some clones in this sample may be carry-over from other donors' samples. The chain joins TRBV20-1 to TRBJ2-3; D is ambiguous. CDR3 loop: CSARTGDTQYF. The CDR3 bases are TGCAGTGCTAGAACTGGAGATACGCAGTATTTT.